Sequencing of this TCR beta chain was carried out in a study of OX40 agonist ivuxolimab in advanced cancers. The wider study: Every 2 weeks, patients got intravenous ivuxolimab at one of six dose levels (0.01-10 mg/kg). Three patients, one with hepatocellular carcinoma and two with cutaneous melanoma, responded partially.

Assay: immunoSEQ multiplex PCR; the TCRdb copy retains only in-frame clones and omits some. The sample lists tens of thousands of clones; 75% to 85% were seen once. With 6 bases clipped from V and 5 bases from J, the junction kept 8 bases outside the gene matches. This CDR3 spans 13 amino acids. Germline CDR1 is SQVTM and CDR2 is ANQGSEA. Sequencing used CD4+ or CD8+ T cells sorted from blood, obtained in a trial of the OX40 agonist ivuxolimab. The chain carries TRBV29-1 and TRBJ2-7; 9 bases are a match to TRBD1. The source is an adult with an advanced solid tumor such as melanoma, head and neck, liver or kidney cancer. CDR3 DNA: TGCAGCGTAAGGGACAGGGTCGGAAACGAGCAGTACTTC. This encodes CSVRDRVGNEQYF.